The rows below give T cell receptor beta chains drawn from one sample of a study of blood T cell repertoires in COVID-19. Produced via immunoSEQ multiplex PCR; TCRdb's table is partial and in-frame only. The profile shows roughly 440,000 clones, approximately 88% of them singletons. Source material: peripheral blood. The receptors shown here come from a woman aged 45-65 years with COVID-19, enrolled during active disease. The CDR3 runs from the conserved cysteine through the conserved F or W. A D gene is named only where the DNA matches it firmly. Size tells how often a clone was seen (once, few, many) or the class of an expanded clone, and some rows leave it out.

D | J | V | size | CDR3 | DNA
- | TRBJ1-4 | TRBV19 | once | CASSIPSDYNEKLFF | TGTGCCAGTAGTATTCCGAGCGACTATAATGAAAAACTGTTTTTT
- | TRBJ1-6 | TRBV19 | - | CASRPREPNSPLHF | TGTGCCAGTAGACCCAGGGAACCCAATTCACCCCTCCACTTT
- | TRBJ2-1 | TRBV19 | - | CASSRGDGGSYNEQFF | TGTGCCAGTAGTAGGGGGGACGGAGGCTCCTACAATGAGCAGTTCTTC
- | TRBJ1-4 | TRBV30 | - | CAWSVQVGEKLFF | TGTGCCTGGAGTGTACAGGTGGGGGAAAAACTGTTTTTT
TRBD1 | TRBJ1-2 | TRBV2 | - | CASRVGQGSYGYTF | TGTGCCAGCAGGGTGGGACAGGGAAGCTATGGCTACACCTTC
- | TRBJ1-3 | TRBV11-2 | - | CASSLGTTPGNTIYF | TGTGCCAGCAGCTTAGGAACTACACCTGGAAACACCATATATTTT
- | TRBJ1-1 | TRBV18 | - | CASSPPVTDMNTEAFF | TGTGCCAGCTCACCACCGGTCACAGACATGAACACTGAAGCTTTCTTT
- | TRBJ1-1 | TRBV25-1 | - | CASPPSGENTEAFF | TGTGCCAGCCCCCCCTCCGGGGAGAACACTGAAGCTTTCTTT
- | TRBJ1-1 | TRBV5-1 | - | CASSPQAPNTEAFF | TGCGCCAGCAGCCCACAGGCTCCGAACACTGAAGCTTTCTTT
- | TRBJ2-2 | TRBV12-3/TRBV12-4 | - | CASSQSGGELFF | TGTGCCAGCAGCCAATCGGGAGGGGAGCTGTTTTTT
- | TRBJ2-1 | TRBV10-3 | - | CAITEGGEEQFF | TGTGCCATCACCGAAGGGGGGGAGGAGCAGTTCTTC
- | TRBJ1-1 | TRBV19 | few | CASSGGVGTEAFF | TGTGCCAGCTCCGGAGGAGTTGGCACTGAAGCTTTCTTT
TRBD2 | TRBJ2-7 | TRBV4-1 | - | CASKGGGTNEQYF | TGCGCCAGCAAGGGCGGGGGGACCAACGAGCAGTACTTC
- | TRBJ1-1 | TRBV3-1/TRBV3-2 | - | CASSPSPGGTEAFF | TGTGCCAGCAGTCCCTCGCCCGGGGGCACTGAAGCTTTCTTT
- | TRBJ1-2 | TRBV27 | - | CASSPTGYGYTF | TGTGCCAGCAGTCCCACGGGCTATGGCTACACCTTC
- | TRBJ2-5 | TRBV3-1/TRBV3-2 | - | CASSQEFMAGPQETQYF | TGTGCCAGCAGCCAAGAGTTTATGGCGGGGCCTCAAGAGACCCAGTACTTC
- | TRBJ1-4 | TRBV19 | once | CASSLLPAANEKLFF | TGTGCCAGTAGCCTTCTTCCGGCGGCTAATGAAAAACTGTTTTTT
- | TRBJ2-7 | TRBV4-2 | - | CASSQGGTLYEQYF | TGTGCCAGCAGCCAAGGAGGGACTCTCTACGAGCAGTACTTC
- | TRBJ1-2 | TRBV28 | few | CASSSLARGYTF | TGTGCCAGCAGTTCCCTAGCACGTGGCTACACCTTC
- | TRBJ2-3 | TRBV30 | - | CAWTSTDTQYF | TGTGCCTGGACTAGCACAGATACGCAGTATTTT
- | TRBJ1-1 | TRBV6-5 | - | CASTLQQAPNTEAFF | TGTGCCAGCACCCTCCAACAGGCTCCGAACACTGAAGCTTTCTTT
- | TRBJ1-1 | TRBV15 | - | CATSTYGQPMNTEAFF | TGTGCCACCAGTACCTATGGACAGCCAATGAACACTGAAGCTTTCTTT
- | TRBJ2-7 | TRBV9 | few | CASSPAGGNEQYF | TGTGCCAGCAGCCCGGCTGGGGGGAACGAGCAGTACTTC
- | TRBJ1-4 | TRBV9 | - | CASSPFSFGNEKLFF | TGTGCCAGCAGCCCCTTCTCCTTCGGGAATGAAAAACTGTTTTTT